This T cell receptor beta chain is drawn from a study of metastatic and nonmetastatic thyroid tumors (dated by TCRdb to the early 2020s). Regarding the study in general: Repertoires from peripheral blood and from tumor or nodule tissue samples of malignant and benign thyroid patients were compared.

The paper as a whole reports these results and caveats: TCR beta diversity was reported as significantly higher in malignant tumors than in benign nodules, in both blood and tumor samples.

No treatment had been received by any patient before thyroid surgery. Patient clinical samples collected from the early 2010s to the late 2010s were retrospectively analysed using T-cell receptor beta sequencing. Points on this clone: Its antigen is still unknown. The record has no base qualities; no much larger clone is one base away.

Libraries came from PCR. Sequenced on an Illumina HiSeq 4000. The TCR beta-chain CDR3 region of each patient was profiled by high-throughput sequencing. The authors' pipeline ran thus. CDR3 differences across clinicopathological groups were used to build a classifier for discriminating distant-metastatic papillary thyroid cancer patients. The Shannon index was used to assess repertoire diversity, and the Morisita-Horn index was used to assess tumor-blood repertoire similarity. The public reads were quality trimmed at Q25 with fastp and then assembled into clones with MiXCR by TCRdb, keeping productive beta chains. TCRdb, not the authors, supplied the V and J calls. The sample table contains approximately 24,000 clones; only one count was recorded for around 14% of them. The top ten hold 3% to 4% of the sample. This TCR was sampled from a female donor with papillary thyroid cancer or a benign thyroid nodule (not recorded which). Some clones in this sample may be carry-over from other donors' samples. Sequences were obtained from blood.

The CDR3 region has the sequence CASSHKCIEQFF. Here is the DNA: TGCGCCAGCAGCCACAAGTGTATTGAGCAGTTCTTC. The receptor chain draws on TRBV4-1 and TRBJ2-1, with no reliable assignment of the D segment. The germline V gene sets CDR1 to MGHRA and CDR2 to YSYEKL. The CDR3 contains 12 residues, cysteine and phenylalanine counted. Here the CDR3 DNA is all that survives: 36 bases in frame from base 1. V is cut by 3 bases and J by 9 bases, and the space between the germline ends is 9 bases.